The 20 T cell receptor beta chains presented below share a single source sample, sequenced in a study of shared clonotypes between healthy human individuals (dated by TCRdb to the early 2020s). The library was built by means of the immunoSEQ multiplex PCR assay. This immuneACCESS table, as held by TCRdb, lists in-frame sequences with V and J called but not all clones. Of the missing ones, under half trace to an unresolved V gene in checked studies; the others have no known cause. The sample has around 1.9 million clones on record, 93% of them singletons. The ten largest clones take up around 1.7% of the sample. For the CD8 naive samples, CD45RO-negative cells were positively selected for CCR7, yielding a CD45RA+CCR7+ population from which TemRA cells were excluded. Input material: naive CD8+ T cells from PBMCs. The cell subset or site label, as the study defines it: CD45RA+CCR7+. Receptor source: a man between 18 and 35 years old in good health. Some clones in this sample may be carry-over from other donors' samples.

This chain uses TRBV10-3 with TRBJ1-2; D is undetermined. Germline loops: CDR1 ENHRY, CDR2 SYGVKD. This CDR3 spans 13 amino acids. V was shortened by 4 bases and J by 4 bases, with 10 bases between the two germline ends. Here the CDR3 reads CAISGDGFYGYTF. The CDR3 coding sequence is TGTGCCATCAGTGGTGACGGCTTCTATGGCTACACCTTC.

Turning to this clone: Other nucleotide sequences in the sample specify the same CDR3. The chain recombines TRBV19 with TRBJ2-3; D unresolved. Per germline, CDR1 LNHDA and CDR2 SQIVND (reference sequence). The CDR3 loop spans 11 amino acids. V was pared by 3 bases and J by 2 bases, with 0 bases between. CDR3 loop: CASSITDTQYF. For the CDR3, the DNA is TGTGCCAGTAGTATCACAGATACGCAGTATTTT.

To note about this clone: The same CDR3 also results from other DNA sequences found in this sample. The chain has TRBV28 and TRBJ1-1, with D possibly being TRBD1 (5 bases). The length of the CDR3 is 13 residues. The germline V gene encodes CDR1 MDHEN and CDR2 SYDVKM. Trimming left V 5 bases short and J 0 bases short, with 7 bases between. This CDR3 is CASSPGLNTEAFF. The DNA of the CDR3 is TGTGCCAGCAGTCCAGGGCTGAACACTGAAGCTTTCTTT.

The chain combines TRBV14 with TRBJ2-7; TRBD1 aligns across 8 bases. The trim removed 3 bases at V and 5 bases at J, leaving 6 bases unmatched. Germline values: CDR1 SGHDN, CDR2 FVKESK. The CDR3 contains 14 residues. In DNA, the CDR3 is TGTGCCAGCAGCCACAGGACAGGGTACCACGAGCAGTACTTC. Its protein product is CASSHRTGYHEQYF.

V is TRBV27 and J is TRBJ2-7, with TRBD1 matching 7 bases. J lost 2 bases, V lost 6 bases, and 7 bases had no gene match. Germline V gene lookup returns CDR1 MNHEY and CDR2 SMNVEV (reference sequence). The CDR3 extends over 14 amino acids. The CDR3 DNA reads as TGTGCCAGCAGGGAGACAGGGATTACCTACGAGCAGTACTTC. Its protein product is CASRETGITYEQYF.

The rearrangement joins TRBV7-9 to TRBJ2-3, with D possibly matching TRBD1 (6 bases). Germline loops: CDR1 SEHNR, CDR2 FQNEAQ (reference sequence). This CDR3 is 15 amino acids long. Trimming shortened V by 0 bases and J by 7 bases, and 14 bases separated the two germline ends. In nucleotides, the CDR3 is TGTGCCAGCAGCTTAGCACAGGGTATCGATAATACGCAGTATTTT. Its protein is CASSLAQGIDNTQYF.

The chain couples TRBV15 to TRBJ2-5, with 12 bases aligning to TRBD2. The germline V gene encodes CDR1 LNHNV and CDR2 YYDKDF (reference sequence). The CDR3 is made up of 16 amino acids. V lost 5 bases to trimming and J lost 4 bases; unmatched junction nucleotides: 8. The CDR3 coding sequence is TGTGCCACCAGCGGTAGACTAGCGGGAGCCCGAGAGACCCAGTACTTC. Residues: CATSGRLAGARETQYF.

For the CDR3, the DNA is TGCGCCAGCAGCTTTCGGGACCTGAGCTCCTACGAGCAGTACTTC. Encoded protein: CASSFRDLSSYEQYF. This chain joins TRBV5-1 and TRBJ2-7, with D perhaps matching TRBD1 or TRBD2 (5 bases each). Trimming stripped 2 bases from V and 0 bases from J, with 12 bases between. The germline V gene encodes CDR1 SGHRS and CDR2 YFSETQ. This CDR3 is 15 amino acids long.

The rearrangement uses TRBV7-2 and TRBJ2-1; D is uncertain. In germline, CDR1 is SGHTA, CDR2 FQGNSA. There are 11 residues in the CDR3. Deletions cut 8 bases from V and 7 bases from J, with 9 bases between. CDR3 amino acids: CASRRGNEQFF. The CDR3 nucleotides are TGTGCCAGCCGCCGTGGGAATGAGCAGTTCTTC.

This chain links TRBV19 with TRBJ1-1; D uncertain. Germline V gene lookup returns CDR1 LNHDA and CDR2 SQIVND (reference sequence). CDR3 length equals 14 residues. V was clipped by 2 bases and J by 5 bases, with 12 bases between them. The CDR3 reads CASSITGFRTEAFF. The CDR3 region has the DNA TGTGCCAGTAGTATAACCGGGTTTAGGACTGAAGCTTTCTTT.

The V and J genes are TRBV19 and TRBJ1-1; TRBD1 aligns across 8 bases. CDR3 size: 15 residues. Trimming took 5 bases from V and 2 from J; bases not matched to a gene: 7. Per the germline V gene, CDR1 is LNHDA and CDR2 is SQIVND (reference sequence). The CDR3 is CASSFNTGGNTEAFF. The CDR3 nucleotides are TGTGCCAGTAGTTTCAACACAGGGGGTAACACTGAAGCTTTCTTT. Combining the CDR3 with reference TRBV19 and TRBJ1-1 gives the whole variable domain DGGITQSPKYLFRKEGQNVTLSCEQNLNHDAMYWYRQDPGQGLRLIYYSQIVNDFQKGDIAEGYSVSREKKESFPLTVTSAQKNPTAFYLCASSFNTGGNTEAFFGQGTRLTVV.

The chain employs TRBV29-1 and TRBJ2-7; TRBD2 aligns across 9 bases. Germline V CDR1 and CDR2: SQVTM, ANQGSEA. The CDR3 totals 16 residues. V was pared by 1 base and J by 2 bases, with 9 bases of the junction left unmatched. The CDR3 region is CSVEVISSGITYEQYF. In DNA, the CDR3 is TGCAGCGTTGAAGTCATCTCTAGCGGGATAACCTACGAGCAGTACTTC.

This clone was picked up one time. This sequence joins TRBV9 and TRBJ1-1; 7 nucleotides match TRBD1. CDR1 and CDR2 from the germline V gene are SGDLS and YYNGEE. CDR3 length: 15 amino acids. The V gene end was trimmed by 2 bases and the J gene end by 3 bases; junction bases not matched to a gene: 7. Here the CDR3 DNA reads TGTGCCAGCAGCGTCGACAGGGTTTATGACACTGAAGCTTTCTTT. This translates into CASSVDRVYDTEAFF.

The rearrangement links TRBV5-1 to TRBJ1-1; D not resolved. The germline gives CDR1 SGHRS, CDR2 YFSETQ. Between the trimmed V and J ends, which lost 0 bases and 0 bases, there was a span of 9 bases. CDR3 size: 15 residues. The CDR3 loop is CASSLAGRMNTEAFF. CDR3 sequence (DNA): TGCGCCAGCAGCTTGGCCGGGCGGATGAACACTGAAGCTTTCTTT.

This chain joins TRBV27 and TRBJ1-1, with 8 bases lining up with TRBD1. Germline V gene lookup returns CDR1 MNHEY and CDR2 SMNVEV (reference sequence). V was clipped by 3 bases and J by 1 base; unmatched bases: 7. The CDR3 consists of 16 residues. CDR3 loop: CASSFYSTGENTEAFF. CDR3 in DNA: TGTGCCAGCAGTTTTTACTCGACAGGGGAGAACACTGAAGCTTTCTTT.

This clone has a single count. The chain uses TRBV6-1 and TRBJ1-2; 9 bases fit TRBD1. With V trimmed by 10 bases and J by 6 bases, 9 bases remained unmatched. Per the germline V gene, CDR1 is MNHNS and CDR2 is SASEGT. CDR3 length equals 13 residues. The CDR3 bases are TGTGCCACCTGGGACAGGGCGCCTGATGGCTACACCTTC. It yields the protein CATWDRAPDGYTF.

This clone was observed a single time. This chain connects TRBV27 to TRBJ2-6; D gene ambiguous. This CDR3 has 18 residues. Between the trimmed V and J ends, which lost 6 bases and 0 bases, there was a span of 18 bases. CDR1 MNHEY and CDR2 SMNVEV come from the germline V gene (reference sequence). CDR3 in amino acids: CASSDMTRISSGANVLTF. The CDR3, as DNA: TGTGCCAGCAGCGATATGACCCGGATAAGCTCTGGGGCCAACGTCCTGACTTTC.

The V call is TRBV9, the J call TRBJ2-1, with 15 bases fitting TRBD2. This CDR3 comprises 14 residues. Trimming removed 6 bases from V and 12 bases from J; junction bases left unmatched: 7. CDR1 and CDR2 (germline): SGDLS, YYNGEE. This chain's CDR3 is CASTWTSGRAGQFF. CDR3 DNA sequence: TGTGCCAGCACCTGGACTAGCGGGAGGGCCGGGCAGTTCTTC.

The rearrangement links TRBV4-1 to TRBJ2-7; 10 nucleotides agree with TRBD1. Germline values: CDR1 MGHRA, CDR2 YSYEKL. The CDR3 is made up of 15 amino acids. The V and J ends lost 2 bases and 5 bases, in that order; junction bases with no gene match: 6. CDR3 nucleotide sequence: TGCGCCAGCAGCCAACCCGGGACAGGGGACCACGAGCAGTACTTC. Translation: CASSQPGTGDHEQYF.

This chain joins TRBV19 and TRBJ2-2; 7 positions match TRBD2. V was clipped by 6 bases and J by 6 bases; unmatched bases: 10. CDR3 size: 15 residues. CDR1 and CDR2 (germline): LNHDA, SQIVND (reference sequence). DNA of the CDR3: TGTGCCAGTAGCATACTAGCGTACCTTCCCGGGGAGCTGTTTTTT. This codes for CASSILAYLPGELFF.